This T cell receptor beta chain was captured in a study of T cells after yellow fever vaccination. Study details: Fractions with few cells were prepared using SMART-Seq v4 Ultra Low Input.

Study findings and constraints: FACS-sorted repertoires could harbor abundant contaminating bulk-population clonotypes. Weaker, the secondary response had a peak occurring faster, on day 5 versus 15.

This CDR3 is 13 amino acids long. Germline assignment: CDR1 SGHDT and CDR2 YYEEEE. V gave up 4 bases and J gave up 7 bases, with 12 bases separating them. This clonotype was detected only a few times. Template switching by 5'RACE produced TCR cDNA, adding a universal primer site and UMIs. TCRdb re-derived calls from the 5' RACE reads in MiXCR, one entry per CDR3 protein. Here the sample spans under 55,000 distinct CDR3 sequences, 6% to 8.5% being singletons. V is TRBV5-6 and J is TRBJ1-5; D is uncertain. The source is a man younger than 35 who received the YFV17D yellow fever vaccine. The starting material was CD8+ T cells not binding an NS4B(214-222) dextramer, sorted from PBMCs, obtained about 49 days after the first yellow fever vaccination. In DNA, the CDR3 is TGTGCCAGCAGCCTAGGGCGCGGACAGCCCCAGCATTTT. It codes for CASSLGRGQPQHF.